The following is a T cell receptor beta chain sequence with its context. Its matching antigen is unknown. The sample belongs to a study of CXCR3-negative and CXCR3-positive naive CD8 T cells. Study-wide findings and caveats: Each naive subset displayed comparably high diversity, whereas memory CD8+ cells displayed much lower diversity. Naive cells positive for CXCR3 carried more hydrophobic TRB CDR3s than CXCR3-negative ones.

UMI-labeled 5' RACE yielded the TRB cDNA libraries. With the 5' RACE reads reprocessed, TCRdb shows one record per CDR3 protein and no DNA. Its table records 90,000 to 150,000 distinct CDR3 sequences. By phenotype, naive CD8+ T cells were CD45RO-CCR7+CD27+CD95-. In germline, CDR1 is SGHRS, CDR2 YFSETQ. This CDR3 spans 15 amino acids. The sequence was collected from a human donor in good health. Some clones in this sample may be carry-over from other donors' samples. The chain recombines TRBV5-1 with TRBJ2-1. The material sequenced was naive CXCR3+ CD8+ T cells from blood. Specified subset: CD45RO-CCR7+CD27+CD95- naive CD8+ T cells expressing CXCR3 (TNR3+). CDR3 protein: CASSLEAVSRNEQFF.